The 29 T cell receptor beta chains listed next were all sequenced from one sample in a study of regulatory and conventional T cells in RAG deficiency. Clones were sequenced by immunoSEQ multiplex PCR, and TCRdb holds only the in-frame ones, with some missing. The sample yields tens of thousands of clones, 90% to 97% seen once. Genomic DNA came from blood conventional CD4+ T cells gated CD25-low CD127-high. In addition, the sample was reused for a study of regulatory T cells. That work adds: Primers: 52 TRBV forward and 13 TRBJ reverse.

Sequenced material: CD25- CD4+ T cells sorted from blood. These receptor sequences come from a human donor in good health.

The chain employs TRBV5-1 and TRBJ2-2; 8 bases fit TRBD2. The ends lost 2 bases at V and 1 base at J; junction bases unmatched: 10. The CDR3 totals 18 residues. CDR1 SGHRS and CDR2 YFSETQ come from the germline V gene. CDR3 bases: TGCGCCAGCAGCTTAAGGGCCAGCGGGAGCTTGAACACCGGGGAGCTGTTTTTT. Amino acid sequence: CASSLRASGSLNTGELFF.

The V call is TRBV7-7, the J call TRBJ1-2, with 9 bases aligning to TRBD1. Germline-derived CDR1 and CDR2 are SSHAT and FNYEAQ (reference sequence). The ends lost 3 bases at V and 7 bases at J; junction bases unmatched: 0. This CDR3 has 12 residues. CDR3: CASSLDRGGYTF. Here the CDR3 DNA reads TGTGCCAGCAGCTTGGACAGGGGTGGCTACACCTTC.

The V gene is TRBV18, the J gene TRBJ2-7, with D perhaps TRBD1 (5 bases). CDR1 is KGHSH and CDR2 is LQKENI in the germline V gene. The CDR3 runs to 14 residues. V shed 4 bases and J shed 3 bases, with 13 bases lying between them. CDR3 nucleotide sequence: TGTGCCAGCTCACACGACAGTACGGGCTACGAGCAGTACTTC. Translated: CASSHDSTGYEQYF.

The CDR3 spells CACYGQGSTDTQYF. In DNA form, the CDR3 reads TGTGCCTGTTACGGACAGGGTAGCACAGATACGCAGTATTTT. V gene TRBV30 combines with J gene TRBJ2-3, with 8 bases fitting TRBD1. With 6 bases clipped from V and 0 bases from J, the junction kept 5 bases outside the gene matches. Germline V gene lookup returns CDR1 GTSNPN and CDR2 SVGIG (reference sequence). CDR3 length: 14 residues. Variable domain in full (rest from reference TRBV30 and TRBJ2-3): SQTIHQWPATLVQPVGSPLSLECTVEGTSNPNLYWYRQAAGRGLQLLFYSVGIGQISSEVPQNLSASRPQDRQFILSSKKLLLSDSGFYLCACYGQGSTDTQYFGPGTRLTVL.

The CDR3 DNA reads as TGCGCCAGCAGCCCTAACGTAGGAGGGTTGAACAATGAGCAGTTCTTC. Translating gives CASSPNVGGLNNEQFF. This chain links TRBV5-1 with TRBJ2-1, with a weak D call TRBD2 (6 bases). Between the trimmed V and J ends, which lost 4 bases and 5 bases, there was a span of 19 bases. Germline V CDR1 and CDR2: SGHRS, YFSETQ. This CDR3 region has 16 residues.

J is TRBJ1-1 and V is TRBV2; D gene uncertain. Germline CDR1 and CDR2: SNHLY and FYNNEI. This CDR3 spans 12 amino acids. The V end lost 7 bases, the J end lost 4 bases, and 10 bases lay between the germline ends. CDR3 sequence: CASTTVVTEAFF. The CDR3 nucleotides read TGTGCCAGCACTACCGTAGTCACTGAAGCTTTCTTT.

The chain couples TRBV19 to TRBJ2-7; TRBD1 matches at 9 bases. V lost 5 bases, J lost 2 bases, and 7 bases stayed unmatched. CDR3 length: 15 residues. CDR1 is LNHDA and CDR2 is SQIVND in the germline V gene (reference sequence). The CDR3 region is CASSRPGQGTYEQYF. The CDR3 DNA reads as TGTGCCAGTAGTCGTCCGGGACAGGGTACCTACGAGCAGTACTTC. The complete variable domain, with remaining parts taken from reference TRBV19 and TRBJ2-7, reads DGGITQSPKYLFRKEGQNVTLSCEQNLNHDAMYWYRQDPGQGLRLIYYSQIVNDFQKGDIAEGYSVSREKKESFPLTVTSAQKNPTAFYLCASSRPGQGTYEQYFGPGTRLTVT.

This CDR3 reads CASSRYFYNSPLHF. The CDR3 DNA reads as TGTGCCAGCAGTAGATACTTCTATAATTCACCCCTCCACTTT. The chain combines TRBV2 with TRBJ1-6; D not certain. The V and J ends lost 5 bases and 3 bases respectively, with 8 bases between them. The CDR3 consists of 14 residues. Germline CDR1 and CDR2: SNHLY and FYNNEI. Filled out from reference TRBV2 and TRBJ1-6, the complete variable domain reads EPEVTQTPSHQVTQMGQEVILRCVPISNHLYFYWYRQILGQKVEFLVSFYNNEISEKSEIFDDQFSVERPDGSNFTLKIRSTKLEDSAMYFCASSRYFYNSPLHFGNGTRLTVT.

This chain uses TRBV2 with TRBJ1-2, with 7 bases lining up with TRBD1. J gave up 4 bases and V 4 bases, and 6 bases lay outside the gene matches. This CDR3 has 14 amino acids. Per germline, CDR1 SNHLY and CDR2 FYNNEI. The CDR3 loop is CASSGSRTGYGYTF. The CDR3 region has the DNA TGTGCCAGCAGTGGGTCCCGGACAGGCTATGGCTACACCTTC.

The V and J genes are TRBV18 and TRBJ2-4; no clear D gene. The V gene's germline CDR1 is KGHSH and CDR2 LQKENI. Trimming removed 8 bases from V and 0 bases from J, with 14 bases in between. The CDR3 is 15 amino acids. DNA for the CDR3: TGTGCCAGCACCAGACAAGGAATAGCCAAAAACATTCAGTACTTC. It yields the protein CASTRQGIAKNIQYF.

This clone was seen a single time. The chain combines TRBV5-1 with TRBJ1-3; TRBD1 aligns across 7 bases. Germline V gene sequence: CDR1 SGHRS, CDR2 YFSETQ. The CDR3 sequence is 17 residues long. With 0 bases clipped from V and 7 bases from J, the junction kept 13 bases outside the gene matches. This CDR3 is CASSLGYGTARGNTIYF. CDR3 coding DNA: TGCGCCAGCAGCTTGGGCTATGGGACAGCCCGGGGGAACACCATATATTTT. Using reference TRBV5-1 and TRBJ1-3 for the parts outside the CDR3, the full variable domain is KAGVTQTPRYLIKTRGQQVTLSCSPISGHRSVSWYQQTPGQGLQFLFEYFSETQRNKGNFPGRFSGRQFSNSRSEMNVSTLELGDSALYLCASSLGYGTARGNTIYFGEGSWLTVV.

V gene TRBV5-5 combines with J gene TRBJ2-1; a possible D gene is TRBD2 (5 bases). The CDR3 length is 15 residues. The V gene's germline CDR1 is SGHKS and CDR2 YYEKEE (reference sequence). Trimming removed 2 bases at V and 1 base at J, with 10 bases between. CDR3 sequence (DNA): TGTGCCAGCAGCTTTTTGGCGGGTTCCTACAATGAGCAGTTCTTC. This codes for CASSFLAGSYNEQFF.

V gene TRBV4-2 combines with J gene TRBJ1-1; 7 bases map to TRBD1. The length of the CDR3 is 14 residues. J gave up 4 bases and V 1 base, and 3 bases lay outside the gene matches. Germline V gene lookup returns CDR1 LGHNA and CDR2 YNFKEQ. As DNA, the CDR3 is TGTGCCAGCAGCCAAGTCCAGGGGGGCACTGAAGCTTTCTTT. Amino acids: CASSQVQGGTEAFF.

As DNA, the CDR3 is TGTGCCATCAGTGAGTCGGGGGGGATCACTGAAGCTTTCTTT. Translated: CAISESGGITEAFF. The chain carries TRBV10-3 and TRBJ1-1; a weak D match, TRBD1 (5 bases). Trimming cost V 0 bases and J 4 bases, with 9 bases left between them. The CDR3 consists of 14 residues. Germline CDR1 and CDR2: ENHRY and SYGVKD.

The rearrangement joins TRBV6-5 to TRBJ2-1; TRBD2 agrees at 8 bases. The CDR3 is made up of 15 amino acids. Germline CDR1 MNHEY, CDR2 SVGAGI. V lost 3 bases, J lost 8 bases, and 9 bases stayed unmatched. CDR3 coding DNA: TGTGCCAGCAGTTATTCCCCGGGAGGGCCCTATGAGCAGTTCTTC. It yields the protein CASSYSPGGPYEQFF.

The chain carries TRBV5-6 and TRBJ2-1; 7 bases fit TRBD2. The CDR3 consists of 15 residues. Germline-derived CDR1 and CDR2 are SGHDT and YYEEEE. The trim removed 5 bases at V and 6 bases at J, leaving 11 bases unmatched. CDR3 sequence (DNA): TGTGCCAGCAGTGGTTTTGCGGGAGTATCCAATGAGCAGTTCTTC. Its protein is CASSGFAGVSNEQFF.

The rearrangement links TRBV7-2 to TRBJ1-2, with D perhaps TRBD1 (5 bases). With 1 base removed from V and 6 bases from J, the gap between germline ends came to 15 bases. CDR1 SGHTA and CDR2 FQGNSA come from the germline V gene. The CDR3 is 15 residues long. The CDR3 loop is CASSLVAGFINGYTF. The CDR3 nucleotides are TGTGCCAGCAGCTTAGTAGCAGGGTTTATCAATGGCTACACCTTC.

The chain is built from TRBV5-1 and TRBJ2-5, with 10 bases matching TRBD2. Losses at the gene ends were 0 bases for V and 1 base for J; bases not matched to a gene: 9. This CDR3 is built from 18 residues. CDR1 SGHRS and CDR2 YFSETQ come from the germline V gene. The CDR3 DNA follows: TGCGCCAGCAGCTTGGGTAGCGGGGGGCCCGTATCCCAAGAGACCCAGTACTTC. Protein sequence: CASSLGSGGPVSQETQYF.

This chain uses TRBV6-5 with TRBJ2-3; no reliable D call. In germline, CDR1 is MNHEY, CDR2 SVGAGI. Between the trimmed V and J ends, which lost 0 bases and 1 base, there was a span of 11 bases. The CDR3 is 16 amino acids. In DNA form, the CDR3 reads TGTGCCAGCAGTTACTCGATGGCGCAGGGCACAGATACGCAGTATTTT. Its translation: CASSYSMAQGTDTQYF.

This chain connects TRBV30 to TRBJ2-3; a weak D match, TRBD1 (5 bases). This CDR3 is 15 amino acids long. From germline, CDR1 is GTSNPN and CDR2 SVGIG (reference sequence). V lost 1 base and J 2 bases, leaving 13 bases between the germline ends. CDR3 nucleotide sequence: TGTGCCTGGAGTGGGACATTAGGGCACACAGATACGCAGTATTTT. This translates into CAWSGTLGHTDTQYF.

The chain carries TRBV30 and TRBJ2-7; 8 bases map to TRBD1. The CDR3 spans 14 residues. Unmatched junction bases numbered 11, after V lost 8 bases and J lost 2 bases. Germline CDR1 is GTSNPN and CDR2 is SVGIG (reference sequence). CDR3 sequence (DNA): TGTGCCCGCAGGACAGGGCAGGGCCCCTACGAGCAGTACTTC. Amino acid sequence: CARRTGQGPYEQYF.

With regard to this clone: Compared with germline, one end of the junction differs, possibly owing to a read error. V is TRBV7-8 and J is TRBJ1-6, with D maybe TRBD1 (6 bases). This CDR3 comprises 17 residues. CDR1 and CDR2 (germline): SGHVS, FQNEAQ. The CDR3 spells CASSLEGGASYNSPLHF. In DNA form, the CDR3 reads TGTGCCAGCAGCTTAGAGGGGGGGGCCTCCTATAATTCCCCCCTCCACTTT.

This sequence joins TRBV5-5 and TRBJ1-2; D is perhaps TRBD1 (6 bases). Trimming removed 5 bases from V and 2 bases from J, with 16 bases in between. The CDR3 sequence is 15 residues long. CDR1 is SGHKS, CDR2 YYEKEE, per germline (reference sequence). CDR3 nucleotides: TGTGCCAGCAGGCTGAACAGGGAGTTAAACTATGGCTACACCTTC. It is translated as CASRLNRELNYGYTF.

A note on this clone: Other nucleotide sequences from this sample produce the same CDR3. This chain links TRBV6-4 with TRBJ2-3; 8 bases map to TRBD1. J was trimmed by 5 bases and V by 2 bases; bases with no gene match: 9. Germline CDR1 is MRHNA and CDR2 is SNTAGT. This CDR3 contains 16 residues. CDR3 nucleotide sequence: TGTGCCAGCAGTGACGTCGGGACAGGATTCGGAGATACGCAGTATTTT. Encoded protein: CASSDVGTGFGDTQYF.

This chain joins TRBV30 and TRBJ1-5, with 8 bases aligning to TRBD1. Germline CDR1 and CDR2: GTSNPN and SVGIG (reference sequence). V was pared by 3 bases and J by 1 base, with 8 bases of the junction left unmatched. This CDR3 has 16 residues. The DNA for the CDR3 is TGTGCCTGGAGGGGCCCGGACAGGGAGAGCAATCAGCCCCAGCATTTT. Translating gives CAWRGPDRESNQPQHF.

This clone has a handful of counts. The junction does not match germline at one end; this may be a read error. The chain joins TRBV2 to TRBJ1-4, with 7 bases aligning to TRBD1. Germline V gene sequence: CDR1 SNHLY, CDR2 FYNNEI. There are 11 residues in the CDR3. The CDR3 spells CASSYDRTGSF. Written as DNA, the CDR3 is TGTGCCAGCAGTTACGACAGGACAGGATCTTTT.

This sequence joins TRBV5-8 and TRBJ1-2; possible D gene TRBD1, 5 bases. With 4 bases removed from V and 5 bases from J, the gap between germline ends came to 21 bases. The CDR3 has 16 amino acids. Germline CDR1 SGHTS, CDR2 YDEGEE. The CDR3 loop is CASSPFTSRGVYGYTF. For the CDR3, the DNA is TGTGCCAGCAGCCCCTTTACCAGCCGGGGGGTTTATGGCTACACCTTC.

The J gene is TRBJ2-7, the V gene TRBV5-5; D may be TRBD2 (5 bases). Deletions cut 4 bases from V and 6 bases from J, with 17 bases between. The CDR3 extends over 14 amino acids. The germline gives CDR1 SGHKS, CDR2 YYEKEE (reference sequence). The CDR3 sequence is CASSRAGSLVEQYF. CDR3 in DNA: TGTGCCAGCAGCCGTGCGGGTTCCTTGGTCGAGCAGTACTTC.

The chain joins TRBV14 to TRBJ2-1; D not resolved. The CDR3 spans 16 residues. The germline V and J ends were trimmed by 1 base and 2 bases, with 12 bases remaining between them. Germline V lookup: CDR1 SGHDN, CDR2 FVKESK. The CDR3 sequence is CASSQGRSPTYNEQFF. CDR3 sequence (DNA): TGTGCCAGCAGCCAAGGTCGGAGCCCAACCTACAATGAGCAGTTCTTC.